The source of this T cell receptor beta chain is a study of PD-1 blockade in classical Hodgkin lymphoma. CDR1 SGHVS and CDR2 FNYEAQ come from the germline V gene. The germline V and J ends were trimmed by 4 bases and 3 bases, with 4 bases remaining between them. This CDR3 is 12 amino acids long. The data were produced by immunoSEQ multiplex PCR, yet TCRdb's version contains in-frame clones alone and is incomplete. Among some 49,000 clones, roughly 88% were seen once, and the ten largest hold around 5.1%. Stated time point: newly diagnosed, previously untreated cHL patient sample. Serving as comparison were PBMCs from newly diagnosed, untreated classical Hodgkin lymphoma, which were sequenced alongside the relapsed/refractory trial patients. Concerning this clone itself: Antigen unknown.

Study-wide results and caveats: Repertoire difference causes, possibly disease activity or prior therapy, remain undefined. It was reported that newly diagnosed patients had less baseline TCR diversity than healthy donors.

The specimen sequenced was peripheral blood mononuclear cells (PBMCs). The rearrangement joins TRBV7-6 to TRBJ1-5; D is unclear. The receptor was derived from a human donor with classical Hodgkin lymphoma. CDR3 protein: CASSSPNQPQHF. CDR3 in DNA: TGTGCCAGCAGCTCTCCCAATCAGCCCCAGCATTTT.